A single sample gave rise to the 9 T cell receptor beta chains below, sequenced in a study of blood T cell repertoires in COVID-19. Using immunoSEQ multiplex PCR, the repertoire was profiled, and TCRdb retains in-frame clones only, with some absent. The sample has about 43,000 clones; approximately 87% are singletons. The sequenced material came from peripheral blood. The source is a man aged 40-55 years with COVID-19, enrolled during active disease.

This chain connects TRBV6-5 to TRBJ1-1, with 8 bases fitting TRBD1. With V trimmed by 2 bases and J by 4 bases, 9 bases remained unmatched. The CDR3 is 16 residues long. Germline V gene lookup returns CDR1 MNHEY and CDR2 SVGAGI. For the CDR3, the DNA is TGTGCCAGCAGTTACCGAGGACAGGGATCGAGCACTGAAGCTTTCTTT. It specifies CASSYRGQGSSTEAFF.

V usage is TRBV7-2 and J usage is TRBJ2-2; TRBD2 agrees at 10 bases. The CDR3 loop spans 18 amino acids. The V gene end was trimmed by 1 base and the J gene end by 0 bases; junction bases not matched to a gene: 5. Germline CDR1 is SGHTA and CDR2 is FQGNSA. The DNA for the CDR3 is TGTGCCAGCAGCTTAGGGGTTACTAGCGGGACGAACACCGGGGAGCTGTTTTTT. This translates into CASSLGVTSGTNTGELFF. The full variable domain, rest sourced from reference TRBV7-2 and TRBJ2-2, is GAGVSQSPSNKVTEKGKDVELRCDPISGHTALYWYRQSLGQGLEFLIYFQGNSAPDKSGLPSDRFSAERTGGSVSTLTIQRTQQEDSAVYLCASSLGVTSGTNTGELFFGEGSRLTVL.

The rearrangement uses TRBV24-1 and TRBJ2-5, with D maybe TRBD1 (6 bases). V was cut by 0 bases and J by 0 bases, with 10 bases left in between. The CDR3 consists of 16 residues. The germline CDR1 and CDR2 sequences are KGHDR and SFDVKD. The CDR3 coding sequence is TGTGCCACCAGTGATTTGAGGCAGGGGTACCAAGAGACCCAGTACTTC. It codes for CATSDLRQGYQETQYF.

The V and J genes are TRBV10-3 and TRBJ1-3; 9 bases map to TRBD1. The germline gives CDR1 ENHRY, CDR2 SYGVKD. This CDR3 spans 14 amino acids. V lost 3 bases, J lost 4 bases, and 1 base stayed unmatched. CDR3 sequence: CAISEGTGGNTIYF. Written as DNA, the CDR3 is TGTGCCATCAGTGAAGGGACAGGGGGAAACACCATATATTTT.

This clone was detected only once. The chain has TRBV19 and TRBJ2-2, with TRBD2 identical over 12 bases. The CDR3 covers 16 residues. The junction had 8 bases not matched to a gene; V was cut back by 5 bases and J by 7 bases. Germline V gives CDR1 LNHDA, CDR2 SQIVND (reference sequence). The CDR3 DNA sequence: TGTGCCAGTAGTCCCCGGACTAGCGGGATTAACGGGGAGCTGTTTTTT. Protein sequence: CASSPRTSGINGELFF.

V gene TRBV29-1 combines with J gene TRBJ2-1; 11 bases are a match to TRBD1. Germline values: CDR1 SQVTM, CDR2 ANQGSEA. The CDR3 runs to 21 residues. V was clipped by 2 bases and J by 2 bases; unmatched bases: 20. The CDR3 DNA sequence: TGCAGCGTTGAATGGACAGGGGGCCAGGGGCGGGAGAAGGGCACCTACAATGAGCAGTTCTTC. Protein sequence: CSVEWTGGQGREKGTYNEQFF.

The rearrangement joins TRBV6-1 to TRBJ2-7; D gene unclear. Germline V gene lookup returns CDR1 MNHNS and CDR2 SASEGT. Trimming took 2 bases from V and 0 from J, leaving 11 bases between them. The length of the CDR3 is 15 residues. The CDR3 coding sequence is TGTGCCAGCAGTGAAAAACCCGGAGTCTCCTACGAGCAGTACTTC. This sequence encodes CASSEKPGVSYEQYF.

This chain connects TRBV2 to TRBJ2-2, with a weak D call TRBD2 (6 bases). Germline V CDR1 and CDR2: SNHLY, FYNNEI. This CDR3 has 12 residues. Trimming cost V 6 bases and J 6 bases, with 8 bases left between them. CDR3 sequence (DNA): TGTGCCAGCAGCTCGGGAGCCGGGGAGCTGTTTTTT. This sequence encodes CASSSGAGELFF.

The chain couples TRBV27 to TRBJ2-1, with TRBD2 identical over 7 bases. This CDR3 contains 18 residues. V lost 6 bases, J lost 7 bases, and 21 bases stayed unmatched. The germline V gene has CDR1 MNHEY and CDR2 SMNVEV (reference sequence). The CDR3, as DNA: TGTGCCAGCAGCCGTACTAGCGCCGGCGGGTTGATCCCAAATGAGCAGTTCTTC. Its protein is CASSRTSAGGLIPNEQFF.